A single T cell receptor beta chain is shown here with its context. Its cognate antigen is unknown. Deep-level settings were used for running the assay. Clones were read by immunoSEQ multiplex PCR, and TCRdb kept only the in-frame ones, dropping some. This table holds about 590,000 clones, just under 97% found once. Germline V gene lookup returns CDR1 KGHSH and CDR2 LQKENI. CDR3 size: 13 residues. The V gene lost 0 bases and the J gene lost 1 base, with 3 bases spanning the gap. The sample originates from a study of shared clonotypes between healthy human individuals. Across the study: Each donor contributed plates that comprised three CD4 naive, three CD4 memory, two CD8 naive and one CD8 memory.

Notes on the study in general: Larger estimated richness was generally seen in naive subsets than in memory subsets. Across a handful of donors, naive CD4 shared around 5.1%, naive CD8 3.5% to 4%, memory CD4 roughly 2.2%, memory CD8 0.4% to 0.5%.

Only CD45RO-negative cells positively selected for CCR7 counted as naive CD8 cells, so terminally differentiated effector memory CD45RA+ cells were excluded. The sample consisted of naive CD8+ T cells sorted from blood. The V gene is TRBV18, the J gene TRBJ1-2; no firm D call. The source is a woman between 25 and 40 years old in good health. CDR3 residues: CASSPPRNYGYTF. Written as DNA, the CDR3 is TGTGCCAGCTCACCACCCCGTAACTATGGCTACACCTTC.